Below are 6 T cell receptor beta chains sequenced from a single sample in a study of CD8+ T cells in alopecia areata. RNA, once extracted, was reverse transcribed into cDNA for use as the sequencing template. Sequencing was performed with immunoSEQ multiplex PCR; in TCRdb, only in-frame clones are kept and a portion is missing. This sample has more than 90,000 clones, with around 61% found just once. Specimen: CD4+ T cells sorted from blood. These receptors were obtained from a human donor in good health.

The gene calls are TRBV23-1 and TRBJ1-2, with no clear D. TRBV23-1 is identified as an open reading frame with a role that is uncertain. The CDR3 is 15 amino acids. The germline V and J ends were trimmed by 0 bases and 3 bases, with 11 bases remaining between them. The CDR3 DNA is TGCGCCAGCAGTCAATCGCCGGGCACGGACTATGGCTACACCTTC. This translates into CASSQSPGTDYGYTF.

The CDR3 nucleotides read TGTGCCAGCAGCTTATCCTTGAACACTGAAGCTTTCTTT. This codes for CASSLSLNTEAFF. This chain joins TRBV7-3 and TRBJ1-1, with unresolved D. The germline gives CDR1 SGHTA, CDR2 FQGTGA. The CDR3 runs to 13 residues. Between the trimmed V and J ends, which lost 2 bases and 0 bases, there was a span of 4 bases.

V gene TRBV4-1 combines with J gene TRBJ1-5; D call uncertain. CDR1 MGHRA and CDR2 YSYEKL come from the germline V gene. CDR3 length: 16 amino acids. Trimming left V 0 bases short and J 6 bases short, with 15 bases between. This CDR3 reads CASSQELRAGRQPQHF. The CDR3 bases are TGCGCCAGCAGCCAAGAACTACGGGCTGGCCGTCAGCCCCAGCATTTT.

V and J are TRBV2 and TRBJ2-3, with D unresolved. Germline V gene data show CDR1 as SNHLY and CDR2 as FYNNEI. The germline V and J ends were trimmed by 6 bases and 0 bases, with 1 base remaining between them. The CDR3 has 11 residues. Here the CDR3 DNA reads TGTGCCAGCAGCAGCACAGATACGCAGTATTTT. The encoded protein is CASSSTDTQYF.

The V call is TRBV10-3, the J call TRBJ1-2; 7 nucleotides line up with TRBD1. CDR3 length equals 13 residues. Germline values: CDR1 ENHRY, CDR2 SYGVKD. Germline trimming cut 4 bases from V and 7 bases from J; bases unmatched to any gene: 6. For the CDR3, the DNA is TGTGCCATCAGTGGTCGACAGGGTCCTGGCTACACCTTC. This gives the protein CAISGRQGPGYTF.

This clone was observed once. V and J are TRBV5-1 and TRBJ2-5; 7 nucleotides line up with TRBD2. Per germline, CDR1 SGHRS and CDR2 YFSETQ. CDR3 size: 14 residues. V lost 4 bases to trimming and J lost 4 bases; unmatched junction nucleotides: 7. The CDR3 coding sequence is TGCGCCAGCAGCCGAGAAGCGGGACGAGAGACCCAGTACTTC. The encoded protein is CASSREAGRETQYF.